The clone carrying this T cell receptor (beta chain) was seen at least ten times. Preparation of the TCRbeta library was carried out with unique molecular identifiers. TCRdb processed the PCR reads anew with MiXCR; each CDR3 protein has one entry. The sample shows 150,000 to 250,000 distinct CDR3 sequences, about 14% of them seen only once. The V end was cut by 5 bases, the J end by 2 bases, with 13 bases between. The CDR3 spans 14 residues. This sample was taken from a study of T-cell reconstitution after alpha-beta-depleted transplantation in children. This sequence originates from a human donor who donated a stem cell graft to a child with acute lymphoblastic leukemia. The sequencing here drew on PBMCs from the stem cell graft donor, taken from the stem cell graft. The rearrangement links TRBV12-3 or TRBV12-4 to TRBJ2-7; perhaps TRBD1 as D (5 bases). The CDR3, as DNA: TGTGCCAGCAGTCAGGACACTGGACCCTACGAGCAGTACTTC. Its protein product is CASSQDTGPYEQYF.